This TCR beta chain stems from a study of T-cell memory formation after mild COVID-19. Regarding the study as a whole: Confirmation was lacking for SARS-CoV-2 specificity of second-wave clones that peaked on day 37. Prior to infection, memory already included some responding clones, suggesting cross-reactive memory joined. Day 15 to 85 contractors were CD4/CD8 balanced; later expanders leaned CD4+.

TCRdb used MiXCR to reprocess the 5' RACE reads, holding one entry per CDR3 protein. The repertoire holds 360,000 or so distinct CDR3 sequences, around 27% seen once, with roughly 14% in the top ten. Notes on this clonotype: Its antigen is unknown.

Germline CDR1 and CDR2: SGHTA and FQGTGA. J gave up 7 bases and V 5 bases, and 8 bases lay outside the gene matches. CDR3 length: 14 residues. The clonotype originates from an adult woman who had mild COVID-19 (a few samples of this study predate the infection). Cell type and time point are not known. The source material was PBMCs or a T cell subset sorted from them (not recorded which). The chain employs TRBV7-3 and TRBJ2-1; 7 bases are shared with TRBD2. The CDR3 loop reads CASSVWGGENEQFF. DNA for the CDR3: TGTGCCAGCAGCGTATGGGGGGGGGAAAATGAGCAGTTCTTC.